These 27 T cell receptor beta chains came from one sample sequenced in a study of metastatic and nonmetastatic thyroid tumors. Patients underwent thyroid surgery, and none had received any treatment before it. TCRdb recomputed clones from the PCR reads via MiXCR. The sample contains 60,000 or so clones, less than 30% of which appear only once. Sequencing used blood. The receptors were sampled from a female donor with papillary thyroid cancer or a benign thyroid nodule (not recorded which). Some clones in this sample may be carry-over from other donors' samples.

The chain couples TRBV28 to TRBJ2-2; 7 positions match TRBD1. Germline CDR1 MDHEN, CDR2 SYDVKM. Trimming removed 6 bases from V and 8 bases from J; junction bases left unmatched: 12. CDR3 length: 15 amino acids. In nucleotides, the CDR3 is TGTGCCAGCAGCCCAATGACAGGGTTTCTGGGGGAGCTGTTTTTT. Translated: CASSPMTGFLGELFF. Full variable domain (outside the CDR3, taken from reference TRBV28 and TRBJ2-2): DVKVTQSSRYLVKRTGEKVFLECVQDMDHENMFWYRQDPGLGLRLIYFSYDVKMKEKGDIPEGYSVSREKKERFSLILESASTNQTSMYLCASSPMTGFLGELFFGEGSRLTVL.

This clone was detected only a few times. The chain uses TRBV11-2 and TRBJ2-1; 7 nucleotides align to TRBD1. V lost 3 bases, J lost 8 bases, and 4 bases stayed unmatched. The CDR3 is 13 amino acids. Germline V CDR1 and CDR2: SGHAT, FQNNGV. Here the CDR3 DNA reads TGTGCCAGCAGCTTTAATGGACAGGATGAGCAGTTCTTC. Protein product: CASSFNGQDEQFF.

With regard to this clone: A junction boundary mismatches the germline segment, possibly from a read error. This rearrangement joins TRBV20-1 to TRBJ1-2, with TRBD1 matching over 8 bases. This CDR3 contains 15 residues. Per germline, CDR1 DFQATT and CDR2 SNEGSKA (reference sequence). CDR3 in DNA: TGCAGTGCCACCGCGGGGAGGACAGGGAACTCTGGCTACACCTTC. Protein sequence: CSATAGRTGNSGYTF.

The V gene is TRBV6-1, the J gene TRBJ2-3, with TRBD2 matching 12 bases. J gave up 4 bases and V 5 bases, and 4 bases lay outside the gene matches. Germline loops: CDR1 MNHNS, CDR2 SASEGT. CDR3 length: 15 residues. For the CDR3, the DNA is TGTGCCAGCAGTCTAGCGGGGGGGCCCGCAGATACGCAGTATTTT. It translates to CASSLAGGPADTQYF.

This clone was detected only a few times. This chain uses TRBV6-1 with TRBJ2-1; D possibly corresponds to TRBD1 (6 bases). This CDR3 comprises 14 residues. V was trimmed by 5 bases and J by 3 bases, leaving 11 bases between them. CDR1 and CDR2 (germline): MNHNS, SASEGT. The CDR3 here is CASSNRDIYNEQFF. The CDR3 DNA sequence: TGTGCCAGCAGTAACCGGGACATCTACAATGAGCAGTTCTTC.

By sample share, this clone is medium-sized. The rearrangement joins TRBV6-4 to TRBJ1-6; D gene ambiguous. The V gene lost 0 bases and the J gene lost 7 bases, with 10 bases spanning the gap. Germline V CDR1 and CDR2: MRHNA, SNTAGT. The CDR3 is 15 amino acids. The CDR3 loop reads CASSDSTSPNSPLHF. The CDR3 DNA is TGTGCCAGCAGTGACTCGACCAGCCCCAATTCACCCCTCCACTTT.

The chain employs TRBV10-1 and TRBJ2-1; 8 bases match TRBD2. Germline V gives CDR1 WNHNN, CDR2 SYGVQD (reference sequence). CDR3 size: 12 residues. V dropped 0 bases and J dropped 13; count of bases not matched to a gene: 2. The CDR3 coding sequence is TGCGCCAGCAGTGAGTCCGGGACTAGTCAGTTCTTC. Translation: CASSESGTSQFF.

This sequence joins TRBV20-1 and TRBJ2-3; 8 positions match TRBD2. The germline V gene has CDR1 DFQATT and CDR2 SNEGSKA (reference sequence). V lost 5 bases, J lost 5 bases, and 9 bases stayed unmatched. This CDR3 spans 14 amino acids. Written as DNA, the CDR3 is TGCAGTGCTCAGAGCGGGAGAAGTGAAGATACGCAGTATTTT. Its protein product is CSAQSGRSEDTQYF.

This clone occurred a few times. The DNA for the CDR3 is TGTGCCAGCAGTTACAGGGACCCCACCAAAGAGACCCAGTACTTC. This encodes CASSYRDPTKETQYF. The V gene is TRBV6-5, the J gene TRBJ2-5; D may correspond to TRBD1 or TRBD2 (5 bases each). The CDR3 spans 15 residues. Per the germline V gene, CDR1 is MNHEY and CDR2 is SVGAGI. V gave up 2 bases and J gave up 3 bases, with 13 bases separating them.

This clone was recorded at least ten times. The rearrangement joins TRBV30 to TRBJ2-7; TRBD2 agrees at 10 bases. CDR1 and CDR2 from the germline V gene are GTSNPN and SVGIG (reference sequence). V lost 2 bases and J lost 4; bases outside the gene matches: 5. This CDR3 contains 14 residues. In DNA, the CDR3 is TGTGCCTGGAGTAGGCTAGCGGGAGCGTACGAGCAGTACTTC. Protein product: CAWSRLAGAYEQYF.

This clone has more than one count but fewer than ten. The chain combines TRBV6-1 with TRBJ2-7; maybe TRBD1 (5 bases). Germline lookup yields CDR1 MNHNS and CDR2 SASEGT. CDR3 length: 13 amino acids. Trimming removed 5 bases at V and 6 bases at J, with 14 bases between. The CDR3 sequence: CASSLETDGEQYF. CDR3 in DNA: TGTGCCAGCAGTCTAGAGACAGACGGCGAGCAGTACTTC.

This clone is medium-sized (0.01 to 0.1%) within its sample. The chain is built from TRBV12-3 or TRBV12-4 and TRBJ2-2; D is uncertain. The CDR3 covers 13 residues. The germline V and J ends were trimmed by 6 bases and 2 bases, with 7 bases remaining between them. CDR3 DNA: TGTGCCAGCAGCCCCGATAACACCGGGGAGCTGTTTTTT. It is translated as CASSPDNTGELFF.

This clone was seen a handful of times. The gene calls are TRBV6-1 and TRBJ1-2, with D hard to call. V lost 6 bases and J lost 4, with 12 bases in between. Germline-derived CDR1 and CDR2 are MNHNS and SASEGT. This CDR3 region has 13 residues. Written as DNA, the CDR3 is TGTGCCAGCAGATCCCATATGGGCTATGGCTACACCTTC. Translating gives CASRSHMGYGYTF.

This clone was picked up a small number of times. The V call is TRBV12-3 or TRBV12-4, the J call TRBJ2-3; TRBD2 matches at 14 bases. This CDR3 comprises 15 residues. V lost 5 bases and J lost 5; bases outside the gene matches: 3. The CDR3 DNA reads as TGTGCCAGCAGTCGACTAGCGGGAGGGATAGATACGCAGTATTTT. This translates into CASSRLAGGIDTQYF.

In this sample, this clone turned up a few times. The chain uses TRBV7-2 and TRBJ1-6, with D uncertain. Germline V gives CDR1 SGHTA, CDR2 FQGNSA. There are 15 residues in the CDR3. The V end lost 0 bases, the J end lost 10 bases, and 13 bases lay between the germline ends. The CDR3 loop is CASSLAGQSHSPLHF. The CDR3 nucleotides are TGTGCCAGCAGCTTAGCAGGCCAGTCTCACTCACCCCTCCACTTT.

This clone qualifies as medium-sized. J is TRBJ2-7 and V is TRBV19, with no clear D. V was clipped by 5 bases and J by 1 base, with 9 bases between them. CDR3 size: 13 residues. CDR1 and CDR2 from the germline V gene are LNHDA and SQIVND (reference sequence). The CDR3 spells CASSATTSYEQYF. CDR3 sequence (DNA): TGTGCCAGTAGTGCCACTACATCCTACGAGCAGTACTTC.

This CDR3 is CASSPGTGGQETQYF. In nucleotides, the CDR3 is TGTGCCAGCAGTCCCGGGACAGGGGGTCAAGAGACCCAGTACTTC. J is TRBJ2-5 and V is TRBV12-3 or TRBV12-4, with 11 bases lining up with TRBD1. This CDR3 is 15 amino acids long. After removal of 5 bases from V and 2 bases from J, the junction contained 4 bases not matched to a gene.

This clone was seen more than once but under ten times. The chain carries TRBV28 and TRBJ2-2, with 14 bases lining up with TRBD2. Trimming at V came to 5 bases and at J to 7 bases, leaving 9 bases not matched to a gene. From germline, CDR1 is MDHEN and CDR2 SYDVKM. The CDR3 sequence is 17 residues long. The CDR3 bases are TGTGCCAGCAGTCCTGGGACTAGCGGGAGCTTCGGCGGGGAGCTGTTTTTT. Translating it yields CASSPGTSGSFGGELFF.

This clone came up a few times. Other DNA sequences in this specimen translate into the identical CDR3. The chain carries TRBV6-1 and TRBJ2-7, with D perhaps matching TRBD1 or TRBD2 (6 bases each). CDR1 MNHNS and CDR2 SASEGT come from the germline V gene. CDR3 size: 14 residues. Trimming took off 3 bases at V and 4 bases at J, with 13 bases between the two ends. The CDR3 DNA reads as TGTGCCAGCAGTGACAGGGGAGGACCGTACGAGCAGTACTTC. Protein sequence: CASSDRGGPYEQYF.

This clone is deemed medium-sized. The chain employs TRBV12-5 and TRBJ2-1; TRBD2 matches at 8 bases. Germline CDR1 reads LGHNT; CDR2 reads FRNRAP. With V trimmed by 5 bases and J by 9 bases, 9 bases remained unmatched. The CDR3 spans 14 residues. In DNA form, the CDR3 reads TGTGCTAGTGGTCCCGGACTAGCTTGGGGTGAGCAGTTCTTC. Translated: CASGPGLAWGEQFF.

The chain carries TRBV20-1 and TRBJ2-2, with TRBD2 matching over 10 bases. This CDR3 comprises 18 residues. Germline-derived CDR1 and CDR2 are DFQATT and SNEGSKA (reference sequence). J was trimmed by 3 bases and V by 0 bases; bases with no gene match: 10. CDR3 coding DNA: TGCAGTGCTAGAGATCCGCTAGCGGGAGCGGGGGACACCGGGGAGCTGTTTTTT. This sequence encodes CSARDPLAGAGDTGELFF.

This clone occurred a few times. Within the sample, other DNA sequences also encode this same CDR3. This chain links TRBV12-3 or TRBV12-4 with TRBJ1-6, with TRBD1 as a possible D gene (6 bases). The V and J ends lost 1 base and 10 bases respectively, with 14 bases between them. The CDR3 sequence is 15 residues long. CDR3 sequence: CASSLEGGSVSPLHF. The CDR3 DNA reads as TGTGCCAGCAGTTTAGAGGGGGGAAGTGTCTCACCCCTCCACTTT.

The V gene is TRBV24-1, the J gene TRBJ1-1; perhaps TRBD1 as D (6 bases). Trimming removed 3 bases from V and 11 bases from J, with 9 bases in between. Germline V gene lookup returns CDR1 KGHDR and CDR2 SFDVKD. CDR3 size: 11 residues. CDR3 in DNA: TGTGCCACCAGTGATAACAGGGCTGCTTTCTTT. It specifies CATSDNRAAFF.

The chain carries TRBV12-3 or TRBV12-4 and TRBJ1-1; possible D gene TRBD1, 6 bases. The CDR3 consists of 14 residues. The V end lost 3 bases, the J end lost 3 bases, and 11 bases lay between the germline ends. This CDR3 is CASSFYRAHTEAFF. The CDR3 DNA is TGTGCCAGCAGTTTCTACAGGGCGCACACTGAAGCTTTCTTT.

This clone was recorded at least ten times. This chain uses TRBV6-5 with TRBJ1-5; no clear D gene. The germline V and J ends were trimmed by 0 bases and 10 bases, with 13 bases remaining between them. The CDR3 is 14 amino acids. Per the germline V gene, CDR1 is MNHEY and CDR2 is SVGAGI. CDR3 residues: CASSYSRFGCPQHF. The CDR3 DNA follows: TGTGCCAGCAGTTACTCGAGGTTTGGTTGCCCCCAGCATTTT.

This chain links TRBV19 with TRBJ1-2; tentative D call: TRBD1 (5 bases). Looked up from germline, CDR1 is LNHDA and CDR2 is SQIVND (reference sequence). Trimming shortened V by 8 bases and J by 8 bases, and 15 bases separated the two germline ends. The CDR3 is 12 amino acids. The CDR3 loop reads CASGADPWGYTF. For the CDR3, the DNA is TGTGCCAGTGGGGCGGATCCTTGGGGCTACACCTTC. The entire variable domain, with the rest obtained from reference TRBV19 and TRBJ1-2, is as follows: DGGITQSPKYLFRKEGQNVTLSCEQNLNHDAMYWYRQDPGQGLRLIYYSQIVNDFQKGDIAEGYSVSREKKESFPLTVTSAQKNPTAFYLCASGADPWGYTFGSGTRLTVV.

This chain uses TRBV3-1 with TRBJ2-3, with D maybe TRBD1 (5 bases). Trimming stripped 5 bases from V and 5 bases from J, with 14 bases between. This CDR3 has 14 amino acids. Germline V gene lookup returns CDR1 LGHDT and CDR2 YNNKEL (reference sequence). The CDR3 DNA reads TGTGCCAGCAGCAATTCGGGCAGGGAAGATACGCAGTATTTT. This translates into CASSNSGREDTQYF.